This T cell receptor (beta chain) derives from a study of PD-L1 blockade in urothelial cancer (dated 2017 in TCRdb). Study-level background: Every patient began therapy in 2014 and was given atezolizumab 1,200 mg intravenously every 3 weeks. About 85% of the roughly 29 patients were males with bladder-origin urothelial cancer, and about 60% of the roughly 29 reported a prior smoking history. An ECOG performance status of 0 or 1 was recorded for the patients, and 0 to 3 prior chemotherapy regimens had been received by the patients. Blood samples were analyzed 3 weeks after the start of treatment (second dose) and 6 weeks after the start of treatment. Blood samples gave median yields of roughly 150,000 T cells and over 80,000 unique TCRs, along with a median clonality of around 0.08. Somatic, immune and clinical correlates of response to PD-L1 blockade with atezolizumab in urothelial cancer were the focus of an exploratory multi-omic analysis. TCR sequencing covered pretreatment tumor samples and matched, serially collected peripheral blood taken before and after atezolizumab treatment. Progression-free survival longer than 6 months counted as durable clinical benefit, and TCR features were additionally tested against both progression-free and overall survival. In the same patients, whole exome sequencing and RNA sequencing of pretreatment tumors were performed in addition to TCR sequencing. Eight or nine patients reached durable clinical benefit, while 20 patients did not. Around 29 patients had pretreatment blood TCR-seq, some 25 had at least one posttreatment blood collection, and some 25 had tumor TCR-seq. Overall results and qualifications from the work: Greater expansion of tumor-associated TCR clones in peripheral blood 3 weeks after the start of treatment was observed in patients with durable benefit (n of about 21, p = 0.022). Because of the small sample size (n ≈ 27) and the many exploratory analyses performed, the results are intended to be regarded as hypothesis-generating. Improved progression-free and overall survival was associated with having pretreatment peripheral blood TCR clonality below the median.

The sample's time point label, decoded: pretreatment peripheral blood. The cohort comprised nearly 30 patients with locally advanced or metastatic urothelial carcinoma treated at Memorial Sloan Kettering on a trial protocol. Peripheral blood mononuclear cells were collected pretreatment and during treatment, at between 1 and 8 total time points per patient. The Qiagen DNeasy Blood extraction kit was used to purify genomic DNA from total PBMCs and from tumor samples. Collected pretreatment and during treatment, PBMCs were isolated and stored as previously described. Spanning cysteine to phenylalanine, the CDR3 consists of 15 amino acids. The retained sequence is limited to the CDR3, 45 bases, with the frame set at the first base. The germline V gene supplies CDR1 SNHLY and CDR2 FYNNEI. V loses 1 base at its end and J loses 3 bases; junction bases beyond the gene matches: 5. Synthetic TCR analog templates were spiked into each PCR to estimate absolute template abundance from read counts. The immunoSEQ assay was used to amplify TCRbeta CDR3 regions from genomic DNA with bias-controlled V and J gene primers. Sequencing of rearranged TCRbeta segments was done at approximately 20X coverage. In the original analysis: Sequencing errors were corrected by clustering, and CDR3s were annotated against IMGT so that V, D and J genes could be assigned. Downstream analyses used only productive TCRbeta rearrangements, leaving out any out-of-frame or stop-codon sequences. To compute clonality, Shannon entropy was normalized by the log of the number of unique productive sequences and then subtracted from one. Fisher's exact test with Benjamini-Hochberg correction, at a threshold of adjusted p below 0.01, was used to find clones that differed between time points or between blood and tumor. The clones in this table, taken by TCRdb from immuneACCESS, are in-frame only. Not every clone is retained; where verified, under half of the shortfall comes from an unresolved V gene, and the cause of the rest is unknown. D and trimming come from the DNA, and the V and J calls and clone size come from that table. This sample holds about 63,000 clones; about four fifths were observed only once. Around 5.4% of the sample belongs to the ten largest clones.

Concerning this clone: No cognate antigen has been identified for it. One base away there is no much larger clone; base qualities are not given.

This sequence uses TRBV2 and TRBJ1-1; 7 junctional bases match TRBD1. The TCR originated in a man aged 65-85 years with urothelial cancer. The sequences come from PBMCs, collected around atezolizumab (anti-PD-L1) treatment. The CDR3 here reads CASSEGPGGYTEAFF. The sequence in DNA is TGTGCCAGCAGTGAAGGTCCAGGGGGGTACACTGAAGCTTTCTTT.